The rows below give T cell receptor beta chains drawn from one sample of a study of response to subunit inactivated influenza vaccine. TCRdb ran MiXCR on the RT-PCR reads and lists one entry per CDR3 protein. The sample lists 150,000 to 200,000 distinct CDR3 sequences, roughly 12% seen once, with 25% to 30% in the top ten. The sample was also linked to a second study, of T cells expressing NK-cell markers.

The sequenced sample was CD8+ T cells sorted from PBMCs, obtained 11 to 12 days after vaccination. The origin of the receptors is a man in his forties or fifties who received an inactivated influenza vaccine. CDR3s leave out the opening cysteine and the closing phenylalanine or tryptophan. The order of the fields is V gene, J gene, CDR3 protein.

>TRBV12-3/TRBV12-4|TRBJ2-3
ASTLYGATDTQY
>TRBV9|TRBJ2-5
ASSPAELKTQY
>TRBV20-1|TRBJ2-7
SARFVGVPYEQY
>TRBV24-1|TRBJ2-1
ATSDLGGGSYNEQF
>TRBV12-3/TRBV12-4|TRBJ2-7
ASSLSRPYEQY
>TRBV28|TRBJ2-7
ASSLTSRSNYEQY
>TRBV7-8|TRBJ2-3
ASSPPRLAPDTQY
>TRBV29-1|TRBJ2-7
SGTRGYEQY
>TRBV28|TRBJ2-1
ASSLSSGANEQF
>TRBV29-1|TRBJ2-3
SALVQGLLTDTQY
>TRBV4-1|TRBJ2-7
ASSQETGRLYEQY
>TRBV4-2|TRBJ1-5
ASSQGGNQPQH
>TRBV6-5|TRBJ1-5
ASSYYTGQPQH
>TRBV27|TRBJ2-3
ASSYDRQDTQY
>TRBV12-3/TRBV12-4|TRBJ2-3
ASSLLFRGRTDTQY
>TRBV7-9|TRBJ2-6
ASSLVLAGANVLT
>TRBV6-2/TRBV6-3|TRBJ2-1
ASSYKVGVALDEQF
>TRBV7-9|TRBJ1-4
ASRFTGPREKLF